This T cell receptor beta chain appears in the sequencing data of a study of T cells in localized non-small cell lung cancer (dated by TCRdb to 2018 to 2021). Background on the whole study: T cell repertoires of 200 to 250 early-stage NSCLC patients were analyzed, with tumors being compared against uninvolved tumor-adjacent lungs. The cohort consisted of approximately 240 treatment-naive NSCLC patients whose localized lung tumors had been resected. A mean age of approximately 70 years was recorded for the NSCLC patients, of whom some 130 were male and about a hundred were female. What the work shows at the level of the full study, not this receptor alone: Because the study design was exploratory, TCR variables were selected using unadjusted p-values without false-discovery rate correction. Higher blood T cell density associated with longer overall survival, while higher adjacent-lung clonality associated with shorter survival. Because multi-region sequencing of the tumors was not done, intratumor heterogeneity could not be ruled out. A median of approximately 57 of the top 100 tumor clones were detected in paired uninvolved adjacent lung, and around 30 of these tumor clones were also found among the top 100 clones of the paired uninvolved adjacent lung. Uninvolved tumor-adjacent lung showed the highest T cell clonality, higher than tumor, which suggests more focused antigenic responses in the adjacent lung.

A remark on this clone: Its antigen remains undetermined. Nothing much larger sits one base from this clone, and base qualities are not available.

At diagnosis, peripheral blood, uninvolved tumor-adjacent lung and tumor were collected and were preserved as a mix of fresh-frozen and FFPE material. For TCR repertoire profiling, blood samples were analyzed as peripheral blood mononuclear cells. The immunoSEQ Assay was used to sequence TCR beta CDR3 regions from DNA. Under the source paper's analysis protocol: T cell density was computed as TCR beta template counts normalized to usable DNA estimated by amplifying housekeeping genes. The preseqR package was used to estimate richness by extrapolating to 400,000 templates for PBMC samples and to 120,000 templates for tissue samples. Clonality was defined by subtracting Pielou's evenness from one. To identify tissue-enriched TCRs, differential abundance testing was run on productive amino-acid clonotypes with a minimum total count of 5 and an alpha of 0.1. The Jaccard Index and the Morisita Overlap Index were used to measure repertoire overlap between compartments. GLIPH grouped TCR beta CDR3s together with public tetramer-defined viral CDR3s, and a viral motif had to include at least three viral sequences and also show V-gene enrichment. What TCRdb holds here is the immuneACCESS table cut down to in-frame rearrangements. Part of the clones is not present; checked against another copy, under half of the missing clones reflect an unresolved V gene, and the others are unexplained. V, J and clone size were drawn from that table, and D and trimming were deduced from the DNA. This sample holds roughly 20,000 clones; 88% were observed only once. The top ten clonotypes cover 30% of the sample.

This TCR came from a male donor older than 55 with stage II lung adenocarcinoma. The source material was peripheral blood mononuclear cells, sampled before any cancer treatment.

DNA sequence: TGTGCCAGCAGTAAAGACAGGGGTGCAACTAATGAAAAACTGTTTTTT. Its protein product is CASSKDRGATNEKLFF. This chain joins TRBV6-1 to TRBJ1-4, with 8 bases matching TRBD1. V ends up 5 bases short and J 0 bases short, with an unmatched junction base count of 5. Inclusive of the bounding cysteine and phenylalanine, the CDR3 is 16 residues long. Only the CDR3 DNA stays, 48 bases, in frame from base 1. Taken from the germline V gene, the CDR1 and CDR2 loops are MNHNS and SASEGT.